This T cell receptor beta chain was obtained from a study of blood T cells in healthy people across ages. Study outcomes and limitations: Diversity of TCR beta per million T cells declined in a roughly linear way with age. Compared with aged donors, long-lived donors showed fewer expanded clones, suggesting selection. Unsorted PBMCs ruled out conclusive naive versus antigen-experienced comparison.

The second PCR ran about 6 to 12 cycles with a sample-barcoded 5' primer and J-beta primers. TCRdb used MiXCR to reprocess the 5' RACE reads, holding one entry per CDR3 protein. The data show about 760,000 distinct CDR3 sequences, roughly 50% seen once. Each sample yielded at least 5.5 micrograms of PBMC total RNA. About this clonotype itself: Its target is not known.

The V gene's germline CDR1 is DFQATT and CDR2 SNEGSKA (reference sequence). The CDR3 has 15 amino acids. V was cut by 7 bases and J by 11 bases, with 29 bases left in between. The sequenced sample was blood. This TCR was sampled from a man aged 40-50 years in good health. V and J are TRBV20-1 and TRBJ2-5; tentative D call: TRBD2 (6 bases). The CDR3, as DNA: TGCAGTGGGAGAGGCCGGGACTTCGAATTGGATGAGCAGTACTTC. Its protein product is CSGRGRDFELDEQYF.